These T cell receptor beta chains were read from a single sample in a study of beta chain features in type 1 diabetes. The repertoire was sequenced with immunoSEQ multiplex PCR; TCRdb's copy has only in-frame clones and lacks some. The sample holds some 500,000 clones, roughly 11% seen once. The sample was naive CD4+ T cells from blood. Receptors originate from a woman in her late teens or twenties in good health. CDR3s include the opening cysteine and the closing phenylalanine or tryptophan. Fields, in order: D gene, clone size, J gene, V gene, CDR3 protein, CDR3 DNA. D genes are given only for firm matches. Clone size is given for some rows only: seen once, a few or many times, or a class if the clone is expanded.

D: .
size: many
J: TRBJ2-6
V: TRBV13
CDR3: CASTTVSGANVLTF
DNA: TGTGCCAGCACGACCGTCTCTGGGGCCAACGTCCTGACTTTC

D: .
size: .
J: TRBJ2-3
V: TRBV29-1
CDR3: CSVLIGTPLSTDTQYF
DNA: TGCAGCGTTCTGATCGGGACCCCCCTTAGCACAGATACGCAGTATTTT

D: .
size: .
J: TRBJ2-7
V: TRBV10-3
CDR3: CAISESGGLYEQYF
DNA: TGTGCCATCAGTGAGTCGGGGGGACTCTACGAGCAGTACTTC

D: .
size: .
J: TRBJ2-5
V: TRBV5-1
CDR3: CASSAGVEETQYF
DNA: TGCGCCAGCAGCGCCGGAGTTGAAGAGACCCAGTACTTC

D: .
size: .
J: TRBJ2-3
V: TRBV27
CDR3: CASSLRLTADTQYF
DNA: TGTGCCAGCAGTTTACGCCTGACAGCAGATACGCAGTATTTT

D: .
size: many
J: TRBJ2-1
V: TRBV10-3
CDR3: CASGGNDNEQFF
DNA: TGTGCCAGTGGGGGGAATGACAATGAGCAGTTCTTC

D: .
size: many
J: TRBJ2-7
V: TRBV14
CDR3: CASSQVGSGPSYEQYF
DNA: TGTGCCAGCAGCCAAGTAGGTAGCGGTCCCTCCTACGAGCAGTACTTC

D: TRBD1
size: few
J: TRBJ2-2
V: TRBV5-6
CDR3: CASSSPRQGAGELFF
DNA: TGTGCCAGCAGCTCCCCTCGACAGGGTGCCGGGGAGCTGTTTTTT

D: TRBD2
size: .
J: TRBJ2-1
V: TRBV5-1
CDR3: CASSFASGGANEQFF
DNA: TGCGCCAGCAGCTTCGCTAGCGGGGGGGCCAATGAGCAGTTCTTC

D: .
size: .
J: TRBJ1-4
V: TRBV30
CDR3: CAWAGGPYEKLFF
DNA: TGTGCCTGGGCCGGGGGGCCCTATGAAAAACTGTTTTTT

D: TRBD1
size: .
J: TRBJ2-5
V: TRBV28
CDR3: CASSLGTGYQETQYF
DNA: TGTGCCAGCAGTTTAGGGACAGGGTATCAAGAGACCCAGTACTTC

D: .
size: .
J: TRBJ2-5
V: TRBV2
CDR3: CASSSGLETQYF
DNA: TGTGCCAGCAGTTCGGGGCTAGAGACCCAGTACTTC

D: TRBD2
size: .
J: TRBJ2-4
V: TRBV28
CDR3: CASSSPRQRGGFVYF
DNA: TGTGCCAGCAGTTCACCCCGACAGCGGGGTGGGTTTGTGTACTTC

D: .
size: .
J: TRBJ2-2
V: TRBV5-6
CDR3: CASSGANTGELFF
DNA: TGTGCCAGCAGCGGAGCGAACACCGGGGAGCTGTTTTTT

D: .
size: .
J: TRBJ2-7
V: TRBV15
CDR3: CATRRGISYEQYF
DNA: TGTGCCACCAGGAGGGGAATCTCCTACGAGCAGTACTTC

D: .
size: few
J: TRBJ2-1
V: TRBV11-2
CDR3: CASSSRGSTSYNEQFF
DNA: TGTGCCAGCAGCTCAAGAGGGAGTACCTCCTACAATGAGCAGTTCTTC

D: TRBD1
size: .
J: TRBJ2-7
V: TRBV7-8
CDR3: CASSLAQTGGRYEQYF
DNA: TGTGCCAGCAGCTTAGCGCAGACAGGGGGCCGGTACGAGCAGTACTTC

D: .
size: .
J: TRBJ1-2
V: TRBV28
CDR3: CASSLQEYGYTF
DNA: TGTGCCAGCAGTTTACAAGAGTATGGCTACACCTTC

D: TRBD2
size: few
J: TRBJ2-7
V: TRBV5-1
CDR3: CASSFPSGRIGSVEQYF
DNA: TGCGCCAGCAGCTTCCCTAGCGGGAGGATAGGTTCCGTCGAGCAGTACTTC

D: TRBD2
size: .
J: TRBJ2-1
V: TRBV19
CDR3: CASSGGSYNEQFF
DNA: TGTGCCAGTTCGGGGGGCTCCTACAATGAGCAGTTCTTC

D: .
size: few
J: TRBJ1-4
V: TRBV18
CDR3: CASSPMGYYEKLFF
DNA: TGTGCCAGCTCCCCAATGGGATACTATGAAAAACTGTTTTTT

D: .
size: few
J: TRBJ2-4
V: TRBV4-3
CDR3: CASSQEAGALLAKNIQYF
DNA: TGCGCCAGCAGCCAAGAGGCGGGGGCGCTCTTAGCCAAAAACATTCAGTACTTC

D: .
size: few
J: TRBJ1-1
V: TRBV5-1
CDR3: CASSEDSQAFF
DNA: TGCGCCAGCAGCGAGGATTCCCAAGCTTTCTTT

D: .
size: few
J: TRBJ2-6
V: TRBV7-2
CDR3: CASSLVRGSGANVLTF
DNA: TGTGCCAGCAGCTTAGTGCGGGGTTCTGGGGCCAACGTCCTGACTTTC

D: TRBD1
size: few
J: TRBJ1-6
V: TRBV7-9
CDR3: CASSLSGQGGSPLHF
DNA: TGTGCCAGCAGCTTATCGGGACAGGGTGGTTCACCCCTCCACTTT

D: TRBD1
size: few
J: TRBJ2-5
V: TRBV2
CDR3: CASPSLGQAQETQYF
DNA: TGTGCCAGCCCATCCCTCGGACAGGCACAAGAGACCCAGTACTTC

D: .
size: .
J: TRBJ2-1
V: TRBV4-2
CDR3: CASSQEGRSNEQFF
DNA: TGTGCCAGCAGCCAAGAGGGGCGAAGCAATGAGCAGTTCTTC

D: .
size: .
J: TRBJ2-3
V: TRBV7-9
CDR3: CASSLGGFTDTQYF
DNA: TGTGCCAGCAGCTTAGGAGGGTTCACAGATACGCAGTATTTT

D: .
size: .
J: TRBJ1-4
V: TRBV7-6
CDR3: CASSPSGLGNEKLFF
DNA: TGTGCCAGCAGTCCTTCAGGGCTCGGTAATGAAAAACTGTTTTTT

D: TRBD2
size: few
J: TRBJ2-7
V: TRBV7-9
CDR3: CASSFGLAGGPQEQYF
DNA: TGTGCCAGCAGCTTTGGGCTAGCGGGAGGGCCGCAAGAGCAGTACTTC

D: TRBD2
size: .
J: TRBJ2-1
V: TRBV11-3
CDR3: CASSLVGTSAIYNEQFF
DNA: TGTGCCAGCAGCTTAGTAGGTACTAGCGCCATCTACAATGAGCAGTTCTTC

D: .
size: few
J: TRBJ1-5
V: TRBV15
CDR3: CATRQGGTINQPQHF
DNA: TGTGCCACCAGACAAGGTGGGACGATCAATCAGCCCCAGCATTTT

D: TRBD1
size: .
J: TRBJ1-4
V: TRBV2
CDR3: CASNPDRAVEKLFF
DNA: TGTGCCAGCAACCCGGACAGGGCGGTAGAAAAACTGTTTTTT

D: .
size: few
J: TRBJ1-5
V: TRBV28
CDR3: CASSGQGWNQPQHF
DNA: TGTGCCAGCAGTGGTCAGGGATGGAATCAGCCCCAGCATTTT

D: .
size: few
J: TRBJ2-6
V: TRBV11-2
CDR3: CASSSDTLAGANVLTF
DNA: TGTGCCAGCAGCTCGGACACCCTAGCTGGGGCCAACGTCCTGACTTTC

D: TRBD1
size: .
J: TRBJ1-4
V: TRBV4-1
CDR3: CASSPYRGRDEKLFF
DNA: TGCGCCAGCAGCCCGTACAGGGGGCGCGATGAAAAACTGTTTTTT

D: .
size: few
J: TRBJ1-6
V: TRBV27
CDR3: CASSSQGDSPLHF
DNA: TGTGCCAGCAGTTCACAGGGAGATTCACCCCTCCACTTT

D: .
size: few
J: TRBJ2-5
V: TRBV5-4
CDR3: CASSTSRETQYF
DNA: TGTGCCAGCAGCACTAGCAGGGAGACCCAGTACTTC

D: .
size: .
J: TRBJ2-1
V: TRBV7-9
CDR3: CASSLGPGRTGDEQFF
DNA: TGTGCCAGCAGCTTAGGTCCCGGGAGAACAGGCGATGAGCAGTTCTTC

D: .
size: few
J: TRBJ2-2
V: TRBV7-2
CDR3: CASSAIVWAGELFF
DNA: TGTGCCAGCAGCGCTATCGTATGGGCCGGGGAGCTGTTTTTT

D: .
size: few
J: TRBJ1-5
V: TRBV7-2
CDR3: CASSLQGWDQPQHF
DNA: TGTGCCAGCAGCCTCCAGGGGTGGGATCAGCCCCAGCATTTT

D: .
size: .
J: TRBJ1-6
V: TRBV7-2
CDR3: CASSLVGVRMLDSPLHF
DNA: TGTGCCAGCAGCTTAGTAGGCGTCAGGATGTTGGATTCACCCCTCCACTTT

D: .
size: .
J: TRBJ2-1
V: TRBV2
CDR3: CASINRAYNEQFF
DNA: TGTGCCAGCATTAACAGGGCCTACAATGAGCAGTTCTTC

D: .
size: .
J: TRBJ1-1
V: TRBV19
CDR3: CASIVGSGTREAFF
DNA: TGTGCCAGTATCGTAGGTTCAGGGACACGTGAAGCTTTCTTT

D: .
size: few
J: TRBJ2-3
V: TRBV5-4
CDR3: CASSPTSTDTQYF
DNA: TGTGCCAGCTCCCCAACTAGCACAGATACGCAGTATTTT

D: .
size: once
J: TRBJ2-3
V: TRBV5-4
CDR3: CASSSRMADTQYF
DNA: TGTGCCAGCAGCTCCCGCATGGCAGATACGCAGTATTTT

D: .
size: few
J: TRBJ2-7
V: TRBV10-3
CDR3: CAISESVVYEQYF
DNA: TGTGCCATCAGTGAGTCAGTCGTCTACGAGCAGTACTTC

D: .
size: few
J: TRBJ2-3
V: TRBV9
CDR3: CASSVPNRDTQYF
DNA: TGTGCCAGCAGCGTTCCTAACAGAGATACGCAGTATTTT

D: TRBD2
size: few
J: TRBJ2-3
V: TRBV4-1
CDR3: CASSQPTSLIDTQYF
DNA: TGCGCCAGCAGCCAGCCGACTAGCTTGATAGATACGCAGTATTTT

D: .
size: .
J: TRBJ1-5
V: TRBV7-9
CDR3: CASSLTGNSNQPQHF
DNA: TGTGCCAGCAGCTTGACAGGAAATAGCAATCAGCCCCAGCATTTT

D: .
size: .
J: TRBJ1-1
V: TRBV7-6
CDR3: CASSFSRMNTEAFF
DNA: TGTGCCAGCAGCTTTTCGCGGATGAACACTGAAGCTTTCTTT

D: .
size: .
J: TRBJ1-2
V: TRBV18
CDR3: CASSSLDSGYGYTF
DNA: TGTGCCAGCTCAAGTCTAGACAGCGGCTATGGCTACACCTTC

D: .
size: .
J: TRBJ1-3
V: TRBV7-2
CDR3: CASSLRQFGNTIYF
DNA: TGTGCCAGCAGCTTAAGACAGTTTGGAAACACCATATATTTT

D: TRBD1
size: few
J: TRBJ1-2
V: TRBV4-3
CDR3: CASSQEGGQWGYGYTF
DNA: TGCGCCAGCAGCCAAGAAGGGGGCCAGTGGGGCTATGGCTACACCTTC

D: .
size: few
J: TRBJ2-3
V: TRBV29-1
CDR3: CSAKDSTSTDTQYF
DNA: TGCAGCGCGAAGGACAGCACTAGCACAGATACGCAGTATTTT

D: .
size: few
J: TRBJ1-1
V: TRBV29-1
CDR3: CSAGGRENTEAFF
DNA: TGCAGCGCCGGCGGACGGGAGAACACTGAAGCTTTCTTT

D: TRBD1
size: few
J: TRBJ2-7
V: TRBV4-3
CDR3: CASSQAWQGATYEQYF
DNA: TGCGCCAGCAGCCAAGCTTGGCAGGGGGCAACCTACGAGCAGTACTTC

D: TRBD2
size: few
J: TRBJ2-3
V: TRBV7-9
CDR3: CASSPGTSGGLSTDTQYF
DNA: TGTGCCAGCAGCCCCGGGACTAGCGGGGGACTAAGCACAGATACGCAGTATTTT

D: .
size: .
J: TRBJ1-4
V: TRBV25-1
CDR3: CASSDSSDGVVGEKLFF
DNA: TGTGCCAGCAGTGACTCGAGCGACGGGGTTGTGGGTGAAAAACTGTTTTTT